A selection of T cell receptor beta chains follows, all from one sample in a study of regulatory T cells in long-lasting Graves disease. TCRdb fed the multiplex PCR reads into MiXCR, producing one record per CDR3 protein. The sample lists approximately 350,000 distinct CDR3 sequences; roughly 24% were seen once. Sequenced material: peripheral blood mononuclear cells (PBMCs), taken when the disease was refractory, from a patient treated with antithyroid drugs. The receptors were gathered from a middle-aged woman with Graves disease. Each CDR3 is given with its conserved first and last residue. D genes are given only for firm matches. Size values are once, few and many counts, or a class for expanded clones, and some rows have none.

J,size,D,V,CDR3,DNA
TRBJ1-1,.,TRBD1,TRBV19,CASSADREPLNTEAFF,TGTGCCAGTAGTGCCGACAGGGAACCCCTGAACACTGAAGCTTTCTTT
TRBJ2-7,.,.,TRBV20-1,CSARGITWYEQYF,TGCAGTGCTAGAGGTATAACGTGGTACGAGCAGTACTTC
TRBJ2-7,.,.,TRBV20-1,CSARDALWRQYSYEQYF,TGCAGTGCTAGAGATGCTCTTTGGCGGCAATACTCCTACGAGCAGTACTTC
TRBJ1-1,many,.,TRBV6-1,CASRNGQINTEAFF,TGTGCCAGCAGAAACGGACAGATTAACACTGAAGCTTTCTTT
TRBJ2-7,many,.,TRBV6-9,CASSYRDAHEQYF,TGTGCCAGCAGTTACCGGGACGCCCACGAGCAGTACTTC
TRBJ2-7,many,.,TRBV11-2,CASSFRRAYEQYF,TGTGCCAGCAGCTTTCGCCGAGCCTACGAGCAGTACTTC
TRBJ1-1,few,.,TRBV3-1,CASSSFNMANTEAFF,TGTGCCAGCAGCTCGTTTAACATGGCAAACACTGAAGCTTTCTTT
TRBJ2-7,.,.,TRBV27,CASSPSWGDGQYF,TGTGCCAGCAGTCCATCTTGGGGGGACGGGCAATACTTC
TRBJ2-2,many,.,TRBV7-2,CASSSPGWGGELFF,TGTGCCAGCAGCTCCCCAGGGTGGGGCGGGGAGCTGTTTTTT
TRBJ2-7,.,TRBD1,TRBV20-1,CSGDRIAYEQYF,TGCAGCGGGGACAGGATCGCCTACGAGCAGTACTTC
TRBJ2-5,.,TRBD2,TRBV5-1,CASSLPGLAGEETQYF,TGCGCCAGCAGCTTACCGGGACTAGCGGGAGAAGAGACCCAGTACTTC
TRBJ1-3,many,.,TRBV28,CASSSPYTGNTIYF,TGTGCCAGCAGTTCTCCATATACTGGAAACACCATATATTTT
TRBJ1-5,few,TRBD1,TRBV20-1,CSAVKGTGGNQPQHF,TGCAGTGCTGTCAAGGGGACAGGAGGCAATCAGCCCCAGCATTTT
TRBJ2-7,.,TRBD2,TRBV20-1,CSADLAGASYEQYF,TGCAGTGCGGATCTAGCGGGGGCCTCCTACGAGCAGTACTTC
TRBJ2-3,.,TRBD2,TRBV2,CASSERVAGTRQTQYF,TGTGCCAGCAGTGAAAGAGTAGCGGGGACCAGGCAGACGCAGTATTTT
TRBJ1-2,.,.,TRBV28,CASSVQLNNYGYTF,TGTGCCAGCAGTGTACAACTCAATAACTATGGCTACACCTTC
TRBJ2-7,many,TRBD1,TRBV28,CASSATGTGSYEQYF,TGTGCCAGCAGTGCGACCGGGACAGGCTCCTACGAGCAGTACTTC
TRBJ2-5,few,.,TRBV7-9,CASDRQETQYF,TGTGCCAGCGACCGTCAAGAGACCCAGTACTTC
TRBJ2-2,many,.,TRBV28,CASGRGGGWTGELFF,TGTGCCAGCGGGAGAGGGGGAGGGTGGACCGGGGAGCTGTTTTTT
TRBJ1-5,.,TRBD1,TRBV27,CASSARTGFGNQPQHF,TGTGCCAGCAGTGCAAGGACAGGGTTCGGCAATCAGCCCCAGCATTTT
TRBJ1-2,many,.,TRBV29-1,CSVEADRGFYGYTF,TGCAGCGTTGAAGCGGATCGGGGCTTCTATGGCTACACCTTC
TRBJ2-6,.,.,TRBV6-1,CASSPPRGSSGANVLTF,TGTGCCAGCAGCCCCCCTCGGGGTTCCTCTGGGGCCAACGTCCTGACTTTC
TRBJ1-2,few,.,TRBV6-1,CASSFGQLHYGYTF,TGTGCCAGCAGCTTCGGACAGCTCCACTATGGCTACACCTTC
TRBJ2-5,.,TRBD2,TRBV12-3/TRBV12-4,CASSLGLAGSQETQYF,TGTGCCAGCAGCCTGGGGCTAGCGGGATCCCAAGAGACCCAGTACTTC
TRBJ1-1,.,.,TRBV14,CASSQGGRPEAFF,TGTGCCAGCAGCCAAGGGGGTAGGCCTGAAGCTTTCTTT